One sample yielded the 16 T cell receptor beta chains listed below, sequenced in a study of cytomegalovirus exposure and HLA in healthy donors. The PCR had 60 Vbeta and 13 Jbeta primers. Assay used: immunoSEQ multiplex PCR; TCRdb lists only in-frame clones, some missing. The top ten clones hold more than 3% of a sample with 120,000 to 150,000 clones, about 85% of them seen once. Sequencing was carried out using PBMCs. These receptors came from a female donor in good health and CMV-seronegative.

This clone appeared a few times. CDR3: CASSFRAGQGSHEQYF. For the CDR3, the DNA is TGTGCCAGCAGTTTCCGGGCGGGACAGGGTTCCCACGAGCAGTACTTC. The V gene is TRBV27, the J gene TRBJ2-7, with TRBD1 matching over 9 bases. CDR3 length: 16 amino acids. Germline values: CDR1 MNHEY, CDR2 SMNVEV (reference sequence). V lost 3 bases to trimming and J lost 5 bases; unmatched junction nucleotides: 11.

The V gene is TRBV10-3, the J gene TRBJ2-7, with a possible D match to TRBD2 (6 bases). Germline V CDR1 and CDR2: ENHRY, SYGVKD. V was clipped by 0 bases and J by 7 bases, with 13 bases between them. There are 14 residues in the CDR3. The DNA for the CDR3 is TGTGCCATCAGTGAGTCGACCGTGGGGAGGGAGCAGTACTTC. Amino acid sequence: CAISESTVGREQYF.

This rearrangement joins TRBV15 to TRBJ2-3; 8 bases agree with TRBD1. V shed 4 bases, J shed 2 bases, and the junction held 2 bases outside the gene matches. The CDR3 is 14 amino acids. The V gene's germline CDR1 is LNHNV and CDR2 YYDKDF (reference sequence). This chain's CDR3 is CATSKDRATDTQYF. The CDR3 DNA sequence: TGTGCCACCAGCAAGGACAGGGCCACAGATACGCAGTATTTT.

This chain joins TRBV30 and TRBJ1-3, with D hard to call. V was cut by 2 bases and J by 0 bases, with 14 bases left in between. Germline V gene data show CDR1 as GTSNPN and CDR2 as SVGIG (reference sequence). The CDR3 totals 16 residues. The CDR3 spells CAWSLEDPDSGNTIYF. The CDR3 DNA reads TGTGCCTGGAGTTTGGAGGACCCCGACTCTGGAAACACCATATATTTT.

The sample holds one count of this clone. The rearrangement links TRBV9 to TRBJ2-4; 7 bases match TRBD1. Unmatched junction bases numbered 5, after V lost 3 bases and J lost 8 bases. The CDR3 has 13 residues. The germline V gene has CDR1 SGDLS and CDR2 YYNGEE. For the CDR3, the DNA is TGTGCCAGCAGCGAAACAGGGGCGGACATTCAGTACTTC. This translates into CASSETGADIQYF. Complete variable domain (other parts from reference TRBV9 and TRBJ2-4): DSGVTQTPKHLITATGQRVTLRCSPRSGDLSVYWYQQSLDQGLQFLIQYYNGEERAKGNILERFSAQQFPDLHSELNLSSLELGDSALYFCASSETGADIQYFGAGTRLSVL.

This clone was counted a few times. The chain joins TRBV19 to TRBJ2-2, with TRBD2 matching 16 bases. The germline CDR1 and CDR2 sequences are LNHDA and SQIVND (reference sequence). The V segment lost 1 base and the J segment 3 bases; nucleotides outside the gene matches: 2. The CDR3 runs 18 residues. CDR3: CASSIGGTSGGDTGELFF. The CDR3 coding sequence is TGTGCCAGTAGTATAGGCGGGACTAGCGGGGGGGACACCGGGGAGCTGTTTTTT.

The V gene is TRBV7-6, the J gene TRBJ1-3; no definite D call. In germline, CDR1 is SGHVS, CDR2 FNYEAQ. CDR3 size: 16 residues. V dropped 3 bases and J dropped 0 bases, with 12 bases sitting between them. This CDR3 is CASSFSYSHSGNTIYF. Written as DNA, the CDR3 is TGTGCCAGCAGCTTTTCCTACTCCCACTCTGGAAACACCATATATTTT.

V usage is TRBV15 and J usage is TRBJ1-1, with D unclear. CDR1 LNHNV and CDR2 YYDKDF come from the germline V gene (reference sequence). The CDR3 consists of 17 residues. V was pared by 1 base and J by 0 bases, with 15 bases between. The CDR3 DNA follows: TGTGCCACCAGCAGAGCAATCTTAACGAGGATGAACACTGAAGCTTTCTTT. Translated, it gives CATSRAILTRMNTEAFF.

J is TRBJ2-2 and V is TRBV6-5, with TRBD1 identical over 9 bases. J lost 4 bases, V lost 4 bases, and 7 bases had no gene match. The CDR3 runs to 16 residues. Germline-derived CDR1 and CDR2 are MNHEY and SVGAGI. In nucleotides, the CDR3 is TGTGCCAGCAGTTTCTCGGACAGGGGTTCCACCGGGGAGCTGTTTTTT. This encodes CASSFSDRGSTGELFF.

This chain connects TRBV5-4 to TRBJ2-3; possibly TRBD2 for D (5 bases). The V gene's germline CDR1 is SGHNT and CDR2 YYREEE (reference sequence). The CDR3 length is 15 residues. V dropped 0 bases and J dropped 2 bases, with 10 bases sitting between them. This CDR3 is CASSLEVGITDTQYF. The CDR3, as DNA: TGTGCCAGCAGCTTGGAGGTCGGGATCACAGATACGCAGTATTTT. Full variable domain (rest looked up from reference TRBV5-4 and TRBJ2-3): ETGVTQSPTHLIKTRGQQVTLRCSSQSGHNTVSWYQQALGQGPQFIFQYYREEENGRGNFPPRFSGLQFPNYSSELNVNALELDDSALYLCASSLEVGITDTQYFGPGTRLTVL.

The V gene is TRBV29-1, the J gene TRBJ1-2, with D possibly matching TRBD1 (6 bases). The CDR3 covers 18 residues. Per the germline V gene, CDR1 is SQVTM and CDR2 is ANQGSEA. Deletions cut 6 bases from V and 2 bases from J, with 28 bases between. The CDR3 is CSVHPVRQGPSKNYGYTF. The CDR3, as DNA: TGCAGCGTCCACCCTGTGAGGCAGGGGCCGAGCAAGAACTATGGCTACACCTTC.

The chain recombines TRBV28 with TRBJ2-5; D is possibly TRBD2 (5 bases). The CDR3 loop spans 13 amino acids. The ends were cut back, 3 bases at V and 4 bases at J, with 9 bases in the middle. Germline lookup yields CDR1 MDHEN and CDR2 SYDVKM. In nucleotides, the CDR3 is TGTGCCAGCAGTTTTGGAAGCGGAGAGACCCAGTACTTC. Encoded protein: CASSFGSGETQYF.

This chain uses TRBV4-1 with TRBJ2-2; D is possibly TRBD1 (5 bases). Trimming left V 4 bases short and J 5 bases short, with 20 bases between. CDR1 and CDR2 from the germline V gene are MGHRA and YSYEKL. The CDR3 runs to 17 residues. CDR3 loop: CASSPVAGKTWTGELFF. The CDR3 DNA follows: TGCGCCAGCAGCCCTGTCGCAGGGAAGACGTGGACCGGGGAGCTGTTTTTT.

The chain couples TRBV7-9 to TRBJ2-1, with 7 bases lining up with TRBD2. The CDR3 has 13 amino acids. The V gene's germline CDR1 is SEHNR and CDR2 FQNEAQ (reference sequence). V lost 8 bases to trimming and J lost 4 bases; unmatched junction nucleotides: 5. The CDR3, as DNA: TGTGCCAGCGAAAGAGCGGGATACAATGAGCAGTTCTTC. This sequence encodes CASERAGYNEQFF.

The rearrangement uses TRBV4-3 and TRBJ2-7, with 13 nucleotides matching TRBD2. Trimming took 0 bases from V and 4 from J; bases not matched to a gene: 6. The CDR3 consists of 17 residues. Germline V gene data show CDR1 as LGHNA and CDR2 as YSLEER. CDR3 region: CASSQDKGLAGVYEQYF. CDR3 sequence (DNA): TGCGCCAGCAGCCAAGATAAAGGACTAGCGGGGGTTTACGAGCAGTACTTC.

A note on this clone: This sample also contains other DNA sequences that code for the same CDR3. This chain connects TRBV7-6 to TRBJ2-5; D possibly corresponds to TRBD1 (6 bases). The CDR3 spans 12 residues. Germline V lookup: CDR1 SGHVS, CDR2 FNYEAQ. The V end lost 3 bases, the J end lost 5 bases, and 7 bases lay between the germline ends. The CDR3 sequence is CASSLRGETQYF. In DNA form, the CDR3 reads TGTGCCAGCAGCTTGAGGGGGGAGACCCAGTACTTC.